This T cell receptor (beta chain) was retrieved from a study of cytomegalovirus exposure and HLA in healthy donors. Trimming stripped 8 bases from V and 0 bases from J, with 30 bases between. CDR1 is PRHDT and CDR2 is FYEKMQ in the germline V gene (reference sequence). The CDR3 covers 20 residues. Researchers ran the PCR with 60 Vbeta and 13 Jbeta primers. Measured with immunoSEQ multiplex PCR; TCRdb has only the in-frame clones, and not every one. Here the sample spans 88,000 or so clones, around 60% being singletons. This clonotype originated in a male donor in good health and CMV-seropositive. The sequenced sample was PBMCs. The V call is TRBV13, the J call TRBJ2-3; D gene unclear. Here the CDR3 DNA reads TGTGCCAGCGGCGGCCCACCTCCCTCTTTTGAACCGCTGAGCACAGATACGCAGTATTTT. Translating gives CASGGPPPSFEPLSTDTQYF.